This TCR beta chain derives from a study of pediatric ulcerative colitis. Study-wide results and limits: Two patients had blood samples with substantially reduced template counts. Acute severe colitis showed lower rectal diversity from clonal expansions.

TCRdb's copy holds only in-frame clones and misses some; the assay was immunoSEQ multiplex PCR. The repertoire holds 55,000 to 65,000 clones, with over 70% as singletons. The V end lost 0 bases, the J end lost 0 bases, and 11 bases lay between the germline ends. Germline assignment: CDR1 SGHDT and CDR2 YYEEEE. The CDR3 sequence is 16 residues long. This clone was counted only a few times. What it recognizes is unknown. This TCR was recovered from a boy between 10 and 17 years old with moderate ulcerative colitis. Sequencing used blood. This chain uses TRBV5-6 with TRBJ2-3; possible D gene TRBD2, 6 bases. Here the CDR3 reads CASSLVPSASTDTQYF. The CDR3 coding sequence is TGTGCCAGCAGCTTGGTACCTAGCGCTAGCACAGATACGCAGTATTTT. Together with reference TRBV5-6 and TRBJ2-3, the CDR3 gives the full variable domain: DAGVTQSPTHLIKTRGQQVTLRCSPKSGHDTVSWYQQALGQGPQFIFQYYEEEERQRGNFPDRFSGHQFPNYSSELNVNALLLGDSALYLCASSLVPSASTDTQYFGPGTRLTVL.